Listed below are T cell receptor beta chains from one sample, sequenced in a study of post-analysis software for immune sequencing data. TCRdb reprocessed the PCR reads via MiXCR and lists one record per CDR3 protein. This sample has approximately 440,000 distinct CDR3 sequences; 40% to 55% occur once, and the top ten carry 9.5% to 13%. The material sequenced was blood. Source of these receptors: a girl between 5 and 17 years old with multiple sclerosis. Both conserved end residues are part of each CDR3. Fields, in order: D gene, clone size, J gene, V gene, CDR3 protein, CDR3 DNA. A D gene is named only where the DNA matches it firmly. Size values are once, few and many counts, or a class for expanded clones, and some rows have none.

>.|.|TRBJ2-7|TRBV7-8
CASRTRGRQSYEQYF
TGTGCCAGCAGGACGCGGGGACGTCAATCCTACGAGCAGTACTTC
>TRBD2|.|TRBJ2-7|TRBV14
CASSQRTSGSYEQYF
TGTGCCAGCAGCCAGCGGACTAGCGGAAGTTACGAGCAGTACTTC
>.|.|TRBJ2-5|TRBV20-1
CSARRWALKTQYF
TGCAGTGCGCGAAGGTGGGCTCTGAAGACCCAGTACTTC
>.|few|TRBJ2-3|TRBV7-2
CAGARGRLDTQYF
TGTGCCGGGGCGCGGGGGCGGCTAGATACGCAGTATTTT
>.|few|TRBJ2-1|TRBV20-1
CSAFSGAGPVDEQFF
TGCAGTGCTTTTAGCGGTGCAGGGCCGGTGGATGAGCAGTTCTTC
>TRBD2|.|TRBJ2-7|TRBV6-5
CASSYSAPTSGIAYEQYF
TGTGCCAGCAGTTACTCGGCCCCAACTAGCGGGATTGCCTACGAGCAGTACTTC
>TRBD1|.|TRBJ2-7|TRBV6-2/TRBV6-3
CASSYPGQDRSYEQYF
TGTGCCAGCAGTTACCCTGGACAGGATCGCTCCTACGAGCAGTACTTC
>.|.|TRBJ1-5|TRBV7-2
CASSFMGSNQPQHF
TGTGCCAGCAGCTTTATGGGTAGCAATCAGCCCCAGCATTTT
>TRBD2|few|TRBJ2-7|TRBV7-6
CASSLDTGGPYEQYF
TGTGCCAGCAGCTTAGATACGGGAGGGCCGTACGAGCAGTACTTC
>.|.|TRBJ2-5|TRBV24-1
CATSEGTSQETQYF
TGTGCCACCAGTGAAGGGACATCCCAAGAGACCCAGTACTTC
>.|.|TRBJ2-3|TRBV27
CASSLFGRWGNTDTQYF
TGTGCCAGCAGTTTATTTGGGAGGTGGGGTAACACAGATACGCAGTATTTT
>TRBD2|.|TRBJ2-1|TRBV7-3
CASNLSGSDANEQFF
TGTGCCAGCAACTTAAGCGGGAGTGACGCGAATGAGCAGTTCTTC
>TRBD2|.|TRBJ2-1|TRBV7-3
CASSPTSGLYNEQFF
TGTGCCAGCAGCCCTACTAGCGGCCTATACAATGAGCAGTTCTTC
>.|.|TRBJ2-7|TRBV20-1
CSALPGPEGYEQYF
TGCAGTGCTCTCCCCGGGCCAGAGGGCTACGAGCAGTACTTC
>.|.|TRBJ2-5|TRBV5-1
CASSLDPPGAKETQYF
TGCGCCAGCAGCTTGGACCCACCGGGAGCCAAAGAGACCCAGTACTTC
>TRBD2|few|TRBJ2-1|TRBV20-1
CSPGLAGANEQFF
TGCAGCCCGGGACTAGCGGGAGCGAATGAGCAGTTCTTC
>TRBD1|.|TRBJ1-6|TRBV6-5
CASSSYLTGENSPLHF
TGTGCCAGCAGTTCGTACCTGACAGGGGAGAATTCACCCCTCCACTTT
>TRBD2|few|TRBJ2-3|TRBV7-2
CASRPLAGVFEDTQYF
TGTGCCAGCAGACCCCTAGCGGGAGTATTTGAGGATACGCAGTATTTT
>.|few|TRBJ2-1|TRBV7-9
CASSIPRGDTYNEQFF
TGTGCCAGCAGCATCCCCCGCGGGGATACCTACAATGAGCAGTTCTTC
>.|once|TRBJ1-4|TRBV28
CASSRLWGGEKLFF
TGTGCCAGCAGTCGTCTCTGGGGGGGTGAAAAACTGTTTTTT
>TRBD1|.|TRBJ2-4|TRBV10-3
CAISESTGWNKNIQYF
TGTGCCATCAGTGAGTCGACAGGGTGGAACAAAAACATTCAGTACTTC
>.|.|TRBJ2-5|TRBV5-1
CASSLNRDYQETQYF
TGCGCCAGCAGCTTGAACCGGGACTACCAAGAGACCCAGTACTTC
>TRBD2|.|TRBJ2-1|TRBV14
CASSLLGGLANEQFF
TGTGCCAGCAGCCTACTCGGAGGACTAGCCAATGAGCAGTTCTTC
>.|.|TRBJ2-3|TRBV28
CASSELTDTQYF
TGTGCCAGCAGTGAACTGACAGATACGCAGTATTTT
>.|.|TRBJ2-5|TRBV28
CAGSLGRATQETQYF
TGTGCCGGCAGTTTGGGCAGGGCCACGCAAGAGACCCAGTACTTC
>.|many|TRBJ2-7|TRBV7-3
CASSLTGSSYEQYF
TGTGCCAGCAGCTTAACAGGGAGCTCCTACGAGCAGTACTTC
>TRBD1|few|TRBJ2-5|TRBV29-1
CSEMTGGETQYF
TGCAGCGAAATGACAGGGGGAGAGACCCAGTACTTC
>.|few|TRBJ1-1|TRBV7-2
CASGKQRNTEAFF
TGTGCCAGCGGCAAACAGAGGAACACTGAAGCTTTCTTT
>TRBD2|few|TRBJ2-1|TRBV5-1
CASSLALREGHNEQFF
TGCGCCAGCAGCTTGGCCCTACGGGAGGGCCACAATGAGCAGTTCTTC
>TRBD1|.|TRBJ1-5|TRBV7-9
CASSPTLYRGKQPQHF
TGTGCCAGCAGCCCTACCCTATACAGGGGCAAGCAGCCCCAGCATTTT
>TRBD2|few|TRBJ2-7|TRBV20-1
CSAHRALATYEQYF
TGCAGTGCCCACCGGGCACTAGCGACCTACGAGCAGTACTTC
>TRBD1|few|TRBJ1-4|TRBV12-3/TRBV12-4
CASSSGGYRGDEKLFF
TGTGCCAGCAGTTCAGGAGGGTACAGGGGGGATGAAAAACTGTTTTTT
>.|.|TRBJ2-3|TRBV4-2
CASSQLALANTDTQYF
TGTGCCAGCAGCCAATTAGCCCTCGCTAACACAGATACGCAGTATTTT
>.|once|TRBJ2-1|TRBV6-6
CASSNPLYRVWENEQFF
TGTGCCAGCAGTAACCCCCTCTACAGGGTATGGGAGAATGAGCAGTTCTTC
>.|few|TRBJ1-2|TRBV20-1
CSASRIGYTF
TGCAGTGCTAGCCGGATTGGCTACACCTTC
>.|.|TRBJ2-5|TRBV18
CASSPPTGSQETQYF
TGTGCCAGCTCACCACCGACAGGTTCTCAAGAGACCCAGTACTTC
>.|few|TRBJ1-1|TRBV20-1
CSARDQATAEAFF
TGCAGTGCTAGAGATCAGGCAACAGCTGAAGCTTTCTTT
>.|.|TRBJ2-5|TRBV7-9
CASIQTGPETQYF
TGTGCCAGCATACAGACAGGACCAGAGACCCAGTACTTC
>.|once|TRBJ1-1|TRBV20-1
CSANPGESFTEAFF
TGCAGTGCTAACCCAGGGGAGAGTTTCACTGAAGCTTTCTTT
>TRBD2|few|TRBJ2-7|TRBV29-1
CSAGPSGVEQYF
TGCAGCGCCGGTCCTAGCGGGGTCGAGCAGTACTTC
>TRBD1|few|TRBJ2-5|TRBV29-1
CSLGTAIGETQYF
TGCAGCCTGGGGACAGCTATCGGGGAGACCCAGTACTTC
>TRBD1|.|TRBJ1-2|TRBV28
CASTFYKAWGTGIANYGYTF
TGTGCCAGCACCTTTTATAAGGCCTGGGGGACAGGGATTGCGAACTATGGCTACACCTTC
>.|.|TRBJ2-1|TRBV13
CASSLVRAEQFF
TGTGCCAGCAGCTTGGTTCGAGCGGAGCAGTTCTTC